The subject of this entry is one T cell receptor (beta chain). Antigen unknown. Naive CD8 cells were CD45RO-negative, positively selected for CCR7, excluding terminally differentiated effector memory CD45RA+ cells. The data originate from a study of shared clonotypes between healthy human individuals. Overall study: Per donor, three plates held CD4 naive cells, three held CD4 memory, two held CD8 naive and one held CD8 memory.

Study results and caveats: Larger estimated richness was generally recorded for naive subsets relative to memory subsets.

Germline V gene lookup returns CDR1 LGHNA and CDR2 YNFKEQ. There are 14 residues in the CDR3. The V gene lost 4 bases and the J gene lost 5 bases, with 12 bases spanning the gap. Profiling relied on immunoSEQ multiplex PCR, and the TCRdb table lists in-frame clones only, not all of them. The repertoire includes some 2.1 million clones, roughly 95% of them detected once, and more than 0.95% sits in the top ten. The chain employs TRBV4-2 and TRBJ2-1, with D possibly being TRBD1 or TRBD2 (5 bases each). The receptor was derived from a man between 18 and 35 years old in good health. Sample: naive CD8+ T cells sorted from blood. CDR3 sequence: CASSPSRGHNEQFF. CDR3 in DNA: TGTGCCAGCAGCCCTAGTCGGGGACACAATGAGCAGTTCTTC.